There are many counts of the clone carrying this T cell receptor beta chain. Antigen specificity is unknown. TCRdb called the 5' RACE reads again in MiXCR, with one record for every CDR3 protein. The sample lists about 460,000 distinct CDR3 sequences, approximately 15% seen once, with 0.52% in the top ten. The sample belongs to a study of identical twins. Study results and caveats: Models underestimated out-of-frame TCR alpha sharing in monozygotic twins.

These data also featured in a second study, about yellow fever vaccine responses in identical twins.

This sequence was found in a young woman in good health. The source material was CD4+ T cells sorted from blood.

Here the CDR3 DNA reads TGTGCCAGCAGCCTCCGGGATTCGAGAAACATTCAGTACTTC. Its translation: CASSLRDSRNIQYF. V and J are TRBV12-3 or TRBV12-4 and TRBJ2-4; D perhaps matches TRBD2 (5 bases). The V end lost 6 bases, the J end lost 6 bases, and 15 bases lay between the germline ends. The CDR3 is 14 amino acids.